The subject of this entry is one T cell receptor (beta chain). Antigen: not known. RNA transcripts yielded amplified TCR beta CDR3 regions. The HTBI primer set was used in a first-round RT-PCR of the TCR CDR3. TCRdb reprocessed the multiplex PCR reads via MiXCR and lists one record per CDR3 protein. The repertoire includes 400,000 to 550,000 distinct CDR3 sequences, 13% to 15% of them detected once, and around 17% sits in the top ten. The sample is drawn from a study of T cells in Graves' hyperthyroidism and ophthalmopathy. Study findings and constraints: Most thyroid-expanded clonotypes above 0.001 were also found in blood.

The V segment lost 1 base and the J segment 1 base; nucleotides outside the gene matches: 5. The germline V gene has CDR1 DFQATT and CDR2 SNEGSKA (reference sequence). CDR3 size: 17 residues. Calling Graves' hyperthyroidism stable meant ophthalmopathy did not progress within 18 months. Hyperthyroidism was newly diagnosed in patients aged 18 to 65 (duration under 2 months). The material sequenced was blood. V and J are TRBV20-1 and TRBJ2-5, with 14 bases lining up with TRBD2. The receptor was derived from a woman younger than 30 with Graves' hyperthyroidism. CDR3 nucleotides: TGCAGTGCTAGAGGGGAGACTAGCGGGAGGGCCCAAGAGACCCAGTACTTC. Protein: CSARGETSGRAQETQYF.